Listed below are T cell receptor beta chains from one sample, sequenced in a study of T cells in Graves' hyperthyroidism and ophthalmopathy. A single record per CDR3 protein comes from TCRdb applying MiXCR to the multiplex PCR reads. Of 300,000 to 350,000 distinct CDR3 sequences detected, 15% to 20% appear once; the ten largest clones hold 15% to 17%. Material: blood. Receptor source: a woman in her thirties or forties with Graves' ophthalmopathy. The conserved cysteine and the conserved F or W are not part of the CDR3 here. Fields, in order: J gene, V gene, CDR3 length, CDR3 protein.

J: TRBJ2-7
V: TRBV28
length: 11
CDR3: ASSPSSLYEQY

J: TRBJ1-1
V: TRBV7-8
length: 12
CDR3: ASRQGSSGTEAF

J: TRBJ2-7
V: TRBV28
length: 13
CDR3: ASSLGRAGGYEQY

J: TRBJ1-2
V: TRBV20-1
length: 12
CDR3: SARDGSVNYGYT

J: TRBJ2-7
V: TRBV20-1
length: 12
CDR3: SASRDRGLHEQY

J: TRBJ2-7
V: TRBV28
length: 11
CDR3: ASLVRFPYEQY

J: TRBJ1-2
V: TRBV2
length: 12
CDR3: ASSPGQEVYGYT

J: TRBJ2-7
V: TRBV30
length: 11
CDR3: AWSVLWADEQY

J: TRBJ1-6
V: TRBV18
length: 14
CDR3: ASSPAASSYNSPLH

J: TRBJ1-2
V: TRBV5-1
length: 15
CDR3: ASSPMRLRQGGYGYT

J: TRBJ2-2
V: TRBV5-1
length: 15
CDR3: ASSLGRARDNTGELF

J: TRBJ2-7
V: TRBV6-2/TRBV6-3
length: 13
CDR3: ASSYPGTGANEQY

J: TRBJ2-7
V: TRBV14
length: 13
CDR3: ASSQLAGSSYEQY

J: TRBJ2-7
V: TRBV20-1
length: 12
CDR3: SAIRAGTPYEQY

J: TRBJ1-3
V: TRBV6-1
length: 12
CDR3: ASREAGSGNTIY

J: TRBJ1-1
V: TRBV5-1
length: 12
CDR3: ASSLVRGGTEAF

J: TRBJ1-1
V: TRBV7-2
length: 13
CDR3: ASSPERVRSTEAF

J: TRBJ2-2
V: TRBV12-3/TRBV12-4
length: 13
CDR3: ASTHAGGPTGELF

J: TRBJ1-3
V: TRBV29-1
length: 14
CDR3: SVERDSGLSGNTIY

J: TRBJ2-2
V: TRBV7-6
length: 15
CDR3: ASSLEASGRPTGELF

J: TRBJ2-2
V: TRBV29-1
length: 13
CDR3: SVRAGDTNTGELF

J: TRBJ1-2
V: TRBV28
length: 12
CDR3: ASSEPDTYYGYT

J: TRBJ1-5
V: TRBV19
length: 13
CDR3: ASSIDQTLFQPQH

J: TRBJ1-1
V: TRBV14
length: 10
CDR3: ASSQRGTEAF

J: TRBJ2-5
V: TRBV12-3/TRBV12-4
length: 14
CDR3: ASSFRRTGGQETQY

J: TRBJ2-4
V: TRBV14
length: 11
CDR3: ASSQVPKNIQY

J: TRBJ2-7
V: TRBV11-2
length: 13
CDR3: ASSLSSGRSYEQY

J: TRBJ2-5
V: TRBV20-1
length: 9
CDR3: SARVGETQY

J: TRBJ2-5
V: TRBV28
length: 12
CDR3: ASSPGLAGETQY

J: TRBJ1-5
V: TRBV12-3/TRBV12-4
length: 13
CDR3: ASSFFARDDQPQH

J: TRBJ2-5
V: TRBV13
length: 19
CDR3: ASSAIRGTSGRMGLQETQY

J: TRBJ1-2
V: TRBV12-3/TRBV12-4
length: 12
CDR3: ASKLSTQGFGYT

J: TRBJ2-2
V: TRBV14
length: 19
CDR3: ASSPSGPGASGRQDTGELF

J: TRBJ1-6
V: TRBV27
length: 13
CDR3: ASSMGQGAGSPLH

J: TRBJ2-3
V: TRBV2
length: 13
CDR3: ASSEAGVGVDTQY

J: TRBJ1-5
V: TRBV12-3/TRBV12-4
length: 19
CDR3: ASSLGYKENANGDSNQPQH

J: TRBJ1-1
V: TRBV18
length: 11
CDR3: ASSQDRSTEAF

J: TRBJ2-6
V: TRBV11-2
length: 15
CDR3: ASSRDSPGSGANVLT

J: TRBJ2-2
V: TRBV19
length: 18
CDR3: ASSSKLPTGLKGGTGELF

J: TRBJ1-3
V: TRBV29-1
length: 15
CDR3: SVEGMTGPLSGNTIY

J: TRBJ1-5
V: TRBV6-1
length: 11
CDR3: ASRSAHNQPQH

J: TRBJ1-1
V: TRBV6-1
length: 13
CDR3: ASRSGQGSNTEAF

J: TRBJ1-5
V: TRBV20-1
length: 14
CDR3: SARDGAARGNQPQH

J: TRBJ1-1
V: TRBV6-1
length: 12
CDR3: ARDMTGKNTEAF

J: TRBJ1-2
V: TRBV5-1
length: 10
CDR3: ASSLEGFGYT

J: TRBJ1-1
V: TRBV15
length: 13
CDR3: ATSGGISVTTEAF

J: TRBJ2-5
V: TRBV20-1
length: 9
CDR3: SGGVQETQY

J: TRBJ2-2
V: TRBV7-3
length: 11
CDR3: ASSLSRTGELF

J: TRBJ1-1
V: TRBV28
length: 12
CDR3: ASSLPGRTSEAF

J: TRBJ2-5
V: TRBV7-8
length: 18
CDR3: ASSESEGSGGAIGQETQY

J: TRBJ1-5
V: TRBV10-3
length: 12
CDR3: AISEGNRGQPQH

J: TRBJ1-1
V: TRBV18
length: 13
CDR3: ASSLSRGSGTEAF

J: TRBJ1-2
V: TRBV12-3/TRBV12-4
length: 12
CDR3: ASSIAGQAYGYT

J: TRBJ2-5
V: TRBV27
length: 14
CDR3: ASAFFRGEGVETQY

J: TRBJ2-2
V: TRBV24-1
length: 12
CDR3: ATSDRGDTGELF